The 8 T cell receptor beta chains in this list originate from one sample, sequenced in a study of blood T cells in healthy people across ages (dated by TCRdb to between 2014 and 2016). Library prep was done by 5' RACE. Sequencing took place on an Illumina HiSeq 2500. The second PCR ran for roughly 7 to 12 cycles and used a J-beta primer mix along with a sample-barcoded 5' primer. TCRdb ran its own pipeline on the public reads, namely fastp trimming at Q25 and MiXCR clone calling, and kept in-frame beta chains. Each entry is one CDR3 protein sequence, shown with its most common DNA and genes. The sample table contains about 380,000 distinct CDR3 sequences; only one count was recorded for 52% of them. Under 60% of the sample is in the top ten clones. The sequenced sample was blood. Receptors were obtained from a man aged 55 to 69 in good health.

The rearrangement joins TRBV20-1 to TRBJ2-7, with 8 bases identical to TRBD2. CDR3 length equals 15 residues. The V gene end was trimmed by 3 bases and the J gene end by 0 bases; junction bases not matched to a gene: 7. Germline values: CDR1 DFQATT, CDR2 SNEGSKA (reference sequence). The CDR3 protein is CSARLPGLVSYEQYF. The CDR3 DNA sequence: TGCAGTGCTAGGCTACCGGGACTAGTCTCCTACGAGCAGTACTTC.

The table lists this clonotype with a few counts. The genes are TRBV5-1 and TRBJ2-1; D is undetermined. CDR1 and CDR2 (germline): SGHRS, YFSETQ. Trimming removed 0 bases from V and 3 bases from J, with 10 bases in between. The CDR3 has 15 residues. The CDR3 sequence: CASSLAGDDYNEQFF. The DNA of the CDR3 is TGCGCCAGCAGCTTGGCCGGAGATGACTACAATGAGCAGTTCTTC.

The J gene is TRBJ2-3, the V gene TRBV5-8; D gene unclear. The germline V gene has CDR1 SGHTS and CDR2 YDEGEE. The length of the CDR3 is 15 residues. V lost 0 bases, J lost 2 bases, and 10 bases lay in between. For the CDR3, the DNA is TGTGCCAGCAGCTTGGAGCCTCAGCTCACAGATACGCAGTATTTT. This sequence encodes CASSLEPQLTDTQYF.

The chain employs TRBV20-1 and TRBJ2-7; 7 bases are shared with TRBD1. Germline CDR1 DFQATT, CDR2 SNEGSKA (reference sequence). The length of the CDR3 is 14 residues. The junction had 8 bases not matched to a gene; V was cut back by 4 bases and J by 2 bases. CDR3 loop: CSATGGLSPYEQYF. In DNA form, the CDR3 reads TGCAGTGCTACAGGGGGTTTGTCACCCTACGAGCAGTACTTC.

This clonotype was counted a few times. The chain couples TRBV4-2 to TRBJ2-7; 12 nucleotides match TRBD2. CDR3 size: 17 residues. The ends lost 0 bases at V and 6 bases at J; junction bases unmatched: 9. The germline V gene encodes CDR1 LGHNA and CDR2 YNFKEQ. The CDR3 here is CASSQERPSGRAGEQYF. In DNA form, the CDR3 reads TGTGCCAGCAGCCAAGAAAGGCCTAGCGGGAGGGCCGGCGAGCAGTACTTC.

This chain links TRBV30 with TRBJ2-5; TRBD2 aligns across 10 bases. This CDR3 is 14 amino acids long. Germline CDR1 GTSNPN, CDR2 SVGIG (reference sequence). The V gene end was trimmed by 5 bases and the J gene end by 1 base; junction bases not matched to a gene: 4. The CDR3 is CAWARTSGQETQYF. The CDR3 DNA reads as TGTGCCTGGGCCCGGACTAGCGGCCAAGAGACCCAGTACTTC.

A word on this clonotype: This could be a read error, since a much larger clone is one nucleotide away. This chain joins TRBV10-3 and TRBJ2-7; unclear D gene. Germline V CDR1 and CDR2: ENHRY, SYGVKD. The V end was cut by 6 bases, the J end by 0 bases, with 12 bases between. CDR3 length equals 14 residues. CDR3 nucleotide sequence: TGTGCCATCAGGGCAGACCTGAGCTCCTACGAGCAGTACTTC. Protein: CAIRADLSSYEQYF.

A single count supports this clonotype. This chain uses TRBV20-1 with TRBJ2-3; D may correspond to TRBD1 or TRBD2 (5 bases each). Per germline, CDR1 DFQATT and CDR2 SNEGSKA (reference sequence). The CDR3 covers 16 residues. V lost 6 bases and J lost 4, with 23 bases in between. CDR3 sequence reads: CSANPSRGRRSDTQYF. DNA of the CDR3: TGCAGTGCCAATCCCAGTCGGGGCAGGAGGTCAGATACGCAGTATTTT.